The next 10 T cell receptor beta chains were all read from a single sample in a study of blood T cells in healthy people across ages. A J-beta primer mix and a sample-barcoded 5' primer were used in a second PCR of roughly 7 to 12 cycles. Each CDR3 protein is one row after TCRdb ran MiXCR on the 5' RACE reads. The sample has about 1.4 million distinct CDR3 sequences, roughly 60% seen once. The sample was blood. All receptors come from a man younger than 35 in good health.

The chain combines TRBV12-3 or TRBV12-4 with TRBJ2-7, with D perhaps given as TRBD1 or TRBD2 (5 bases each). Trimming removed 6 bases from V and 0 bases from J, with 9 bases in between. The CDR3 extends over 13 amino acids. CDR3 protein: CASSRETSYEQYF. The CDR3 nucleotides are TGTGCCAGCAGCAGGGAGACCTCCTACGAGCAGTACTTC.

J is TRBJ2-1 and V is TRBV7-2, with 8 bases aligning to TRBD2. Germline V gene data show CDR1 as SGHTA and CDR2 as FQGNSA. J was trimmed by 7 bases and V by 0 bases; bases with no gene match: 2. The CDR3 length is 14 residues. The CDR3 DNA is TGTGCCAGCAGCTTAGCCGGACTAGCAAATGAGCAGTTCTTC. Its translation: CASSLAGLANEQFF.

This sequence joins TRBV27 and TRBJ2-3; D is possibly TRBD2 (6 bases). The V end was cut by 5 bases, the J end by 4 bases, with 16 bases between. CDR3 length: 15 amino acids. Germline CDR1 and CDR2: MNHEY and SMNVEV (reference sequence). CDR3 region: CASSLTRDPADTQYF. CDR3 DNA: TGTGCCAGCAGTCTGACGCGGGATCCTGCAGATACGCAGTATTTT.

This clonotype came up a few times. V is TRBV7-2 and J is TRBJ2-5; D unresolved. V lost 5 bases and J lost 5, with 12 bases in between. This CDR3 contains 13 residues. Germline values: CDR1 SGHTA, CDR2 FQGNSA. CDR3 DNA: TGTGCCAGCAGCCCACTTAGGGTTGAGACCCAGTACTTC. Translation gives CASSPLRVETQYF.

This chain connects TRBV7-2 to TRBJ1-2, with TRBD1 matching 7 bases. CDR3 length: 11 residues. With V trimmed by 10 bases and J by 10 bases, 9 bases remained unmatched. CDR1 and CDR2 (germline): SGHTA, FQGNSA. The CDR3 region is CATWGTGAYTF. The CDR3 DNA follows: TGTGCCACCTGGGGAACAGGGGCCTACACCTTC.

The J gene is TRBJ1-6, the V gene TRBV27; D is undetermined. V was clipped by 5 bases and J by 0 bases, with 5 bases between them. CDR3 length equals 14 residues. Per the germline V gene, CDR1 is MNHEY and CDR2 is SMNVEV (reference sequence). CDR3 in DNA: TGTGCCAGCAGTAGTTTCTCCTATAATTCACCCCTCCACTTT. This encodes CASSSFSYNSPLHF.

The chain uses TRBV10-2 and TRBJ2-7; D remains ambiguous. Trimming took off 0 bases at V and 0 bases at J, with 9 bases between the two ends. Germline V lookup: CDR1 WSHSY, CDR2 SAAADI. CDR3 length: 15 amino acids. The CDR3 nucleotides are TGCGCCAGCAGTGAGTCGGGCAGCTTCTCCTACGAGCAGTACTTC. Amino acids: CASSESGSFSYEQYF.

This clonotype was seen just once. CDR3 region: CASSSDSHSQETQYF. The CDR3 nucleotides read TGTGCCAGCAGCTCCGACAGTCACTCACAAGAGACCCAGTACTTC. The chain carries TRBV5-4 and TRBJ2-5; D may be TRBD1 (5 bases). The CDR3 is 15 amino acids. Germline CDR1 reads SGHNT; CDR2 reads YYREEE (reference sequence). V gave up 3 bases and J gave up 2 bases, with 14 bases separating them.

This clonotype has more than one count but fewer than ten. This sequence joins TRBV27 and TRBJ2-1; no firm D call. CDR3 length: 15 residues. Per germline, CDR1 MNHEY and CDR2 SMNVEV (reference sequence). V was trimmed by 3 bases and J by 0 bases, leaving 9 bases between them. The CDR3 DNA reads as TGTGCCAGCAGTTTCGGCACCAACTCCTACAATGAGCAGTTCTTC. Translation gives CASSFGTNSYNEQFF.

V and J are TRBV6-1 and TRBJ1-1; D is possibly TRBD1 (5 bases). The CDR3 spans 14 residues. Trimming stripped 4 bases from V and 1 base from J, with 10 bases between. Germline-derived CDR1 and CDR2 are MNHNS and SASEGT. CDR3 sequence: CASSGGVRNTEAFF. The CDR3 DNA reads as TGTGCCAGCAGTGGAGGGGTGAGGAACACTGAAGCTTTCTTT.